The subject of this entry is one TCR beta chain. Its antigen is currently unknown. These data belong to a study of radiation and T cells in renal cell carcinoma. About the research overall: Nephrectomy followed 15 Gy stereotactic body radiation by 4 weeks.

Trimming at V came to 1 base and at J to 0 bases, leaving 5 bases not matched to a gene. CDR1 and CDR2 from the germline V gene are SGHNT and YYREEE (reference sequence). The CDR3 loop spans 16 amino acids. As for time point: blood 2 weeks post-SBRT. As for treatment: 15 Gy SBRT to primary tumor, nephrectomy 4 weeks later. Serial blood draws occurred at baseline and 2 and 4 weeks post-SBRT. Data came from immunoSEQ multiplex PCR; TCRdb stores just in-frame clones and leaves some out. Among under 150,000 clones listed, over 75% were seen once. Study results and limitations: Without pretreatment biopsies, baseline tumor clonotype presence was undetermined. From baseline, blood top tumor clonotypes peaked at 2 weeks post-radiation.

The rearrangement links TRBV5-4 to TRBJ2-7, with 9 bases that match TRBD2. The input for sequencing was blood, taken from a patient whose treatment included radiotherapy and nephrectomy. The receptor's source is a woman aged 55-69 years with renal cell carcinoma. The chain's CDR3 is CASSLSAGGDSYEQYF. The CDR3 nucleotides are TGTGCCAGCAGCTTGAGCGCGGGGGGGGACTCCTACGAGCAGTACTTC. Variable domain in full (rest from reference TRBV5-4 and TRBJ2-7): ETGVTQSPTHLIKTRGQQVTLRCSSQSGHNTVSWYQQALGQGPQFIFQYYREEENGRGNFPPRFSGLQFPNYSSELNVNALELDDSALYLCASSLSAGGDSYEQYFGPGTRLTVT.